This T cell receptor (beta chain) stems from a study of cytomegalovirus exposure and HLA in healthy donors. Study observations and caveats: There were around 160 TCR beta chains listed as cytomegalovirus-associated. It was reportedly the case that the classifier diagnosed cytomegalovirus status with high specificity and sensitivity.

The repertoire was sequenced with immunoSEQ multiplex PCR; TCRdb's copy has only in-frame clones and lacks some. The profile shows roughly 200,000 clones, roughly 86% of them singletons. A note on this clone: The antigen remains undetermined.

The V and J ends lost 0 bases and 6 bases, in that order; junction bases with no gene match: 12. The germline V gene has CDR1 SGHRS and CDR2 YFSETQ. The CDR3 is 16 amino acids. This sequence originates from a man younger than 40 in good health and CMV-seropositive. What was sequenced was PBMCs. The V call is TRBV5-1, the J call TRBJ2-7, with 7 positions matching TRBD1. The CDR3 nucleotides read TGCGCCAGCAGCTTGGTGGCTTCCAGGGACAGCGGCGAGCAGTACTTC. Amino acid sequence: CASSLVASRDSGEQYF.